This TCR beta chain was captured by sequencing in a study of T cells of healthy individuals. This clonotype has ten or more counts. TCRdb reanalysed the 5' RACE reads using MiXCR and keeps one entry per CDR3 protein. The sample has 75,000 to 95,000 distinct CDR3 sequences, approximately 4.7% seen once. The receptor's source is a female donor in good health.

This CDR3 reads CSASRGKNEKLFF. DNA of the CDR3: TGCAGTGCCAGCAGGGGAAAAAATGAAAAACTGTTTTTT. The chain employs TRBV20-1 and TRBJ1-4, with D perhaps matching TRBD1 (6 bases). CDR1 and CDR2 from the germline V gene are DFQATT and SNEGSKA (reference sequence). V was shortened by 6 bases and J by 5 bases, with 13 bases between the two germline ends. The CDR3 has 13 amino acids.